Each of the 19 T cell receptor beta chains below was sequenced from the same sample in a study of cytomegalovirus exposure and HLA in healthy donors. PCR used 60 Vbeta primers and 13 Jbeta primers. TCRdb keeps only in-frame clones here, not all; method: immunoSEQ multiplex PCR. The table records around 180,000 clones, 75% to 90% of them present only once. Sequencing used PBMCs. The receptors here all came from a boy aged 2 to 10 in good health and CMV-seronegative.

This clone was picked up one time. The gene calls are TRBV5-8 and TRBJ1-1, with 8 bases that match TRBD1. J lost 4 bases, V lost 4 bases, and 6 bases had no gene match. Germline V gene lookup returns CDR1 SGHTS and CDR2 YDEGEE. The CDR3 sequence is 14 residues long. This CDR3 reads CASSTTGAATEAFF. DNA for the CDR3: TGTGCCAGCAGCACGACAGGGGCGGCCACTGAAGCTTTCTTT.

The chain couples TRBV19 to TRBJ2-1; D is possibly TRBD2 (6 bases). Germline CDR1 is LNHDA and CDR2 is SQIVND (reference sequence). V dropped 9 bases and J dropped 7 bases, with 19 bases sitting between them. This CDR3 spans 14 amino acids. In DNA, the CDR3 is TGTGCCAGCAAACTAGACCGGGGGATGAATGAGCAGTTCTTC. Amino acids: CASKLDRGMNEQFF.

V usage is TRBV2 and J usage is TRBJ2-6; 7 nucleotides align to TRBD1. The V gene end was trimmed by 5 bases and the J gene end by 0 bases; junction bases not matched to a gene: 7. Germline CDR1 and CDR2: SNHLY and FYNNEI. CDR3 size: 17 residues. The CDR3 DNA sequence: TGTGCCAGCAGTTCCCGGACAGGCCCCTCTGGGGCCAACGTCCTGACTTTC. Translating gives CASSSRTGPSGANVLTF.

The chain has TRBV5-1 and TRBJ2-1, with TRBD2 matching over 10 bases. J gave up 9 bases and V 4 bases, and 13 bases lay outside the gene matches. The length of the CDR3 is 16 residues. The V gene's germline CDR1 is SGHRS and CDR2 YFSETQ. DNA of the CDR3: TGCGCCAGCAGCGGAACAGCGGGGGGGCGTTCGTTTGAGCAGTTCTTC. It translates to CASSGTAGGRSFEQFF.

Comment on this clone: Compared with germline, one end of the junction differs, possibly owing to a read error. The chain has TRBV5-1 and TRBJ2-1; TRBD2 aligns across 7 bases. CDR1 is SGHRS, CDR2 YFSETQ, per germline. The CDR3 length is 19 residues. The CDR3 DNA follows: TGCGCCAGCGGCTTTTCCACGACTAGCTGGGGTAGCTCCTACAATGAGCAGTTCTTC. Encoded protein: CASGFSTTSWGSSYNEQFF. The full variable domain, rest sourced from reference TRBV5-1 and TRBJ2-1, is KAGVTQTPRYLIKTRGQQVTLSCSPISGHRSVSWYQQTPGQGLQFLFEYFSETQRNKGNFPGRFSGRQFSNSRSEMNVSTLELGDSALYLCASGFSTTSWGSSYNEQFFGPGTRLTVL.

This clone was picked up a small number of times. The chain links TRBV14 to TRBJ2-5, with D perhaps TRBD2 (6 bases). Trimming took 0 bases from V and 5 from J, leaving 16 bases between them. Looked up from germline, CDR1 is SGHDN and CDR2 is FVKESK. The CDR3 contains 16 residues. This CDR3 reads CASSQDWQGRGETQYF. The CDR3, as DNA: TGTGCCAGCAGCCAAGATTGGCAGGGTCGGGGGGAGACCCAGTACTTC.

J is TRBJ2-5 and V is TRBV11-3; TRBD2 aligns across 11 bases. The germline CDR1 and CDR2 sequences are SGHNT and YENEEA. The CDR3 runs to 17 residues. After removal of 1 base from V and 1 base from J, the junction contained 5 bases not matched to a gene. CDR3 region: CASSLGSGTSGQETQYF. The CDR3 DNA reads TGTGCCAGCAGCTTAGGGTCCGGGACTAGCGGCCAAGAGACCCAGTACTTC.

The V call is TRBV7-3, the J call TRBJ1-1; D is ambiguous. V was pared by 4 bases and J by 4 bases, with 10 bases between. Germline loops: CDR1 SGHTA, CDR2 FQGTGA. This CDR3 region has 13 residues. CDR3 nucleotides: TGTGCCAGCAGCTCGAGGGCCCTCACTGAAGCTTTCTTT. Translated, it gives CASSSRALTEAFF.

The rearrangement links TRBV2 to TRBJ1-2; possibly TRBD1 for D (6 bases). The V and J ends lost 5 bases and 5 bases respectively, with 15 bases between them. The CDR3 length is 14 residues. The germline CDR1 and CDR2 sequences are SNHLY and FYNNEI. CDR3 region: CASSHDRLNYGYTF. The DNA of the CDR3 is TGTGCCAGCAGTCACGACAGGTTAAATTATGGCTACACCTTC. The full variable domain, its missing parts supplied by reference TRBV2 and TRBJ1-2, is EPEVTQTPSHQVTQMGQEVILRCVPISNHLYFYWYRQILGQKVEFLVSFYNNEISEKSEIFDDQFSVERPDGSNFTLKIRSTKLEDSAMYFCASSHDRLNYGYTFGSGTRLTVV.

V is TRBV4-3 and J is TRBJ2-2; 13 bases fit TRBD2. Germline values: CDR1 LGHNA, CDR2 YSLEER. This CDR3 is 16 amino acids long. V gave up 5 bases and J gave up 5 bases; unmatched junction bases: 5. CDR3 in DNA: TGCGCCAGCAGCGCCCGACTAGCGGGAGGAACCGGGGAGCTGTTTTTT. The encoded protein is CASSARLAGGTGELFF.

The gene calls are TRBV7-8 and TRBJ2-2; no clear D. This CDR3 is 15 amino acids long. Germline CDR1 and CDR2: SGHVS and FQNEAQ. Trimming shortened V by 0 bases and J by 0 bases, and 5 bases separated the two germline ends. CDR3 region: CASSLARANTGELFF. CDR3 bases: TGTGCCAGCAGCTTAGCCCGAGCGAACACCGGGGAGCTGTTTTTT. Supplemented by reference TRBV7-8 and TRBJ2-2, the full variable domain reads GAGVSQSPRYKVAKRGQDVALRCDPISGHVSLFWYQQALGQGPEFLTYFQNEAQLDKSGLPSDRFFAERPEGSVSTLKIQRTQQEDSAVYLCASSLARANTGELFFGEGSRLTVL.

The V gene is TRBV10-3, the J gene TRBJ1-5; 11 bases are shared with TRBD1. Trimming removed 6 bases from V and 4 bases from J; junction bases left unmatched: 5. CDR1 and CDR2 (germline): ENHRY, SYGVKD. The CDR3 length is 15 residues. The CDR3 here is CAIRGGQGENQPQHF. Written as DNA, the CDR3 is TGTGCCATCAGGGGGGGACAGGGGGAAAATCAGCCCCAGCATTTT.

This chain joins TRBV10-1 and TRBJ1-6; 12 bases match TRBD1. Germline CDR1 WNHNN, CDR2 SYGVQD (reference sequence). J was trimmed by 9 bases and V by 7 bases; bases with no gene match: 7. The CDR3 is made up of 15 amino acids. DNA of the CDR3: TGCGCCAGCACCATGGGACAGGGGGCTTGTTCACCCCTCCACTTT. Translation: CASTMGQGACSPLHF.

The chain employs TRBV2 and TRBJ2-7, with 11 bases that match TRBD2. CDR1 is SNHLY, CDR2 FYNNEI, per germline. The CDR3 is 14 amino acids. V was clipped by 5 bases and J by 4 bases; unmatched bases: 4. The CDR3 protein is CASSSGTSGYEQYF. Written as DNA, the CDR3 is TGTGCCAGCAGTTCCGGGACTAGCGGATACGAGCAGTACTTC.

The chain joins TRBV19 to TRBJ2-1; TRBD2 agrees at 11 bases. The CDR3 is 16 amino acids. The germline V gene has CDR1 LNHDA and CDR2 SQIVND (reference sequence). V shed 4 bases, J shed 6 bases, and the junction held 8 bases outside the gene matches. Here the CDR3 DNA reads TGTGCCAGTAGTAGAGACTATAGCGGGGGGGCCAATGAGCAGTTCTTC. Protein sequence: CASSRDYSGGANEQFF.

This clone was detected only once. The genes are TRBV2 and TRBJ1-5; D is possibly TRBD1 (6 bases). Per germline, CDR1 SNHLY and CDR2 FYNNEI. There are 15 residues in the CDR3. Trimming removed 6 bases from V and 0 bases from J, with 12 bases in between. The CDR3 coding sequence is TGTGCCAGCAGGGCAACAGGGTTTAGCAATCAGCCCCAGCATTTT. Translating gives CASRATGFSNQPQHF.

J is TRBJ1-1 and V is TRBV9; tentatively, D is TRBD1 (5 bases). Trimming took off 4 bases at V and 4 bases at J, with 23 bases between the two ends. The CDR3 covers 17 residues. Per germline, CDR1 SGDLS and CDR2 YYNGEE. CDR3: CASSPLYQVQGVTEAFF. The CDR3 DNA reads TGTGCCAGCAGCCCTCTTTATCAGGTCCAAGGGGTCACTGAAGCTTTCTTT.

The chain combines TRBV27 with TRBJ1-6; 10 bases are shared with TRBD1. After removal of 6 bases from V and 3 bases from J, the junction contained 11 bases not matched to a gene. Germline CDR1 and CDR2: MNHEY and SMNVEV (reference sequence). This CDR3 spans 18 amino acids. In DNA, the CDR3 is TGTGCCAGCAGCCGGGGACAGGGGCCGCTCTTCTATAATTCACCCCTCCACTTT. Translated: CASSRGQGPLFYNSPLHF.

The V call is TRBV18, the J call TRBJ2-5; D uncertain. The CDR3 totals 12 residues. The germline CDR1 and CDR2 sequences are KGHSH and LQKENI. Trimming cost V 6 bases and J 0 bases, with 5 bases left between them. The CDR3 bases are TGTGCCAGCTCCCTGTACCAAGAGACCCAGTACTTC. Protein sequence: CASSLYQETQYF.